The clone carrying this T cell receptor beta chain has a count of ten or more. The beta constant-region primer was an equimolar mix of two oligonucleotides covering TRBC1 and TRBC2. TCRdb processed the UMI-ligation and nested PCR reads anew with MiXCR; each CDR3 protein has one entry. The sample has about 21,000 distinct CDR3 sequences; 11% are singletons. Germline CDR1 reads SEHNR; CDR2 reads FQNEAQ (reference sequence). The CDR3 spans 11 residues. Trimming took 5 bases from V and 9 from J, leaving 8 bases between them. The entry originates in a study of naive and memory T cell subsets. Four subsets defined by CD45RA and CD27 were sorted after CD3, CD4, CD8 and live/dead staining.

The sequenced sample consisted of central memory CD8+ T cells from blood. The genes are TRBV7-9 and TRBJ2-1; D unresolved. The sequence was collected from a human donor in good health. CDR3 sequence reads: CASSQDGEQFF. The CDR3 DNA sequence: TGTGCCAGCAGCCAAGATGGTGAGCAGTTCTTC.